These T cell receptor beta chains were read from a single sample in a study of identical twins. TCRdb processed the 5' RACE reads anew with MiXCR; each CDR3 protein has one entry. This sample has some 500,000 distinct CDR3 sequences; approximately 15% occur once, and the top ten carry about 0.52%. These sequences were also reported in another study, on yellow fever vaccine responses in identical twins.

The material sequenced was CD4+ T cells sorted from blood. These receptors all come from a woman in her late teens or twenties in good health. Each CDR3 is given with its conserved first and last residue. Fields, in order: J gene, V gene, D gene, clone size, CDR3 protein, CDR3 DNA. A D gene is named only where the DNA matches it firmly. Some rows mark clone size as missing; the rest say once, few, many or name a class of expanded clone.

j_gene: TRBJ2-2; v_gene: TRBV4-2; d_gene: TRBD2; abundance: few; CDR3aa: CASSQELAGGVGELFF; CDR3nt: TGTGCCAGCAGCCAAGAACTAGCGGGAGGTGTCGGGGAGCTGTTTTTT
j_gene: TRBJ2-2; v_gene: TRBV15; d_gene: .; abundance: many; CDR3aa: CATSAIQIIGGELFF; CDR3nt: TGTGCCACCAGCGCAATCCAGATCATCGGCGGGGAGCTGTTTTTT
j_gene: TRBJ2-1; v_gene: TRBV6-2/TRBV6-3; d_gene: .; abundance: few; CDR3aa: CASRIPGEYNEQFF; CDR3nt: TGTGCCAGCAGAATCCCGGGGGAGTACAATGAGCAGTTCTTC
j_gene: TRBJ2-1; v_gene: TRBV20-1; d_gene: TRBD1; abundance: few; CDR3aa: CSARDLRQGAYEQFF; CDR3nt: TGCAGTGCTAGAGATCTGAGACAGGGGGCTTATGAGCAGTTCTTC
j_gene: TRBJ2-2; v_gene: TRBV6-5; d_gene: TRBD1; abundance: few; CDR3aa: CASSYGTGSFGGELFF; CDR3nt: TGTGCCAGCAGTTACGGGACAGGTTCTTTCGGCGGGGAGCTGTTTTTT
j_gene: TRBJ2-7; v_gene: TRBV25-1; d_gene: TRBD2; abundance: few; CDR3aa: CASSPLAGGGFYEQYF; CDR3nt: TGTGCCAGCAGTCCTCTAGCGGGGGGGGGATTCTACGAGCAGTACTTC
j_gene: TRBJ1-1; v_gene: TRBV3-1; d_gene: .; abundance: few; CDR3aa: CASSPRTDEAFF; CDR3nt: TGTGCCAGCAGCCCTCGGACGGACGAAGCTTTCTTT
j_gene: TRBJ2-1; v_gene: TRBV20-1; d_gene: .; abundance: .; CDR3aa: CSARDIGSASSYNEQFF; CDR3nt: TGCAGTGCTAGAGATATCGGGAGCGCGAGCTCCTACAATGAGCAGTTCTTC
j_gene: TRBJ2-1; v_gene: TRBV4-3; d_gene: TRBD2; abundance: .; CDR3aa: CASSPPPPGLAEQFF; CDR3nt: TGCGCCAGCAGCCCCCCACCCCCGGGACTAGCGGAGCAGTTCTTC
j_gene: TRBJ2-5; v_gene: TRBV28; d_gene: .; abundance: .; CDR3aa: CASSRPRQETQYF; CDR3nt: TGTGCCAGCAGTCGCCCGAGACAAGAGACCCAGTACTTC
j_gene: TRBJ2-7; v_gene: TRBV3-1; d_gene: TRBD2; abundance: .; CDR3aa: CASSQEGGSSYEQYF; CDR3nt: TGTGCCAGCAGCCAAGAAGGCGGGAGTTCCTACGAGCAGTACTTC
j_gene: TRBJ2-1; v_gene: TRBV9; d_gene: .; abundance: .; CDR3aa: CASSAASLGNEQFF; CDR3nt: TGTGCCAGCAGCGCCGCCTCTCTCGGCAATGAGCAGTTCTTC
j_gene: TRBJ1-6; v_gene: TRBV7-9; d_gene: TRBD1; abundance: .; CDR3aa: CASSLGDRENSPLHF; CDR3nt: TGTGCCAGCAGCTTAGGGGACAGGGAAAATTCACCCCTCCACTTT
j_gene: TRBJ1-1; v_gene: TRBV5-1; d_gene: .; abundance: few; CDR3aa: CASSTDRAYSQAFF; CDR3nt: TGCGCCAGCAGCACGGACCGGGCCTACTCCCAAGCTTTCTTT
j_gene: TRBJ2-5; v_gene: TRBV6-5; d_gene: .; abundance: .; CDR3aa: CASSYSMGAETQYF; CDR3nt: TGTGCCAGCAGTTACTCGATGGGGGCGGAGACCCAGTACTTC
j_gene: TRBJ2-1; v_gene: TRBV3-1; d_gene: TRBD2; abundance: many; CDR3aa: CASSQVLAGGPHNEQFF; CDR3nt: TGTGCCAGCAGCCAAGTTCTGGCGGGGGGGCCCCACAATGAGCAGTTCTTC
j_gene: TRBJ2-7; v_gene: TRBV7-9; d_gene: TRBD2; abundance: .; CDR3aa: CASSSQGLAGAGEQYF; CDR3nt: TGTGCCAGCAGCTCCCAGGGACTAGCGGGAGCGGGGGAGCAGTACTTC
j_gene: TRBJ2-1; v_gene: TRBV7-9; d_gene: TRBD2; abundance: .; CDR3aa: CAGTSGGDNEQFF; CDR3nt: TGTGCAGGGACTAGCGGGGGGGACAATGAGCAGTTCTTC
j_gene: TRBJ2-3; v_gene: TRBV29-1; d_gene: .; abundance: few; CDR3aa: CSVTRTGLSTDTQYF; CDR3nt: TGCAGCGTCACCAGGACCGGACTAAGCACAGATACGCAGTATTTT
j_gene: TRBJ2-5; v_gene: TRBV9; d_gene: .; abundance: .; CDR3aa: CASSEGGTPIQETQYF; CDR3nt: TGTGCCAGCAGTGAGGGGGGGACTCCTATCCAAGAGACCCAGTACTTC
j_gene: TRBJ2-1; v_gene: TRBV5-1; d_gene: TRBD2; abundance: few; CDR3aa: CASRQILADTYNEQFF; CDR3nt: TGCGCCAGCAGGCAAATACTAGCGGATACCTACAATGAGCAGTTCTTC
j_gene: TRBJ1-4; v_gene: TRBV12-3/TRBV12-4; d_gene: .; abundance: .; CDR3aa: CASSFPGAVVKLFF; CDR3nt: TGTGCCAGCAGCTTTCCGGGCGCTGTAGTAAAACTGTTTTTT
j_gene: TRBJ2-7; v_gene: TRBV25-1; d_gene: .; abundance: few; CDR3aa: CASSEGGLYEQYF; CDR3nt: TGTGCCAGCAGTGAAGGGGGGCTGTACGAGCAGTACTTC
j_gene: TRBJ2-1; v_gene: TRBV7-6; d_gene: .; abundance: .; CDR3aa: CASSRDPLFEQFF; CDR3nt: TGTGCCAGCAGCAGAGATCCCCTATTTGAGCAGTTCTTC
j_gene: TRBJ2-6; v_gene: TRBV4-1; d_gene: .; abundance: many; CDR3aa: CASSQAGSHELTGANVLTF; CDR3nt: TGCGCCAGCAGCCAAGCCGGGTCCCACGAATTAACTGGGGCCAACGTCCTGACTTTC
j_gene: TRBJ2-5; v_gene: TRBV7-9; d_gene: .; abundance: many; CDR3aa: CASSLAGAETQYF; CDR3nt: TGTGCCAGCAGCTTAGCGGGGGCAGAGACCCAGTACTTC
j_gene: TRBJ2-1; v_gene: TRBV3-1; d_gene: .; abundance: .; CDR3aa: CASSQDSHAASEQFF; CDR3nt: TGTGCCAGCAGCCAAGATTCCCACGCCGCAAGTGAGCAGTTCTTC
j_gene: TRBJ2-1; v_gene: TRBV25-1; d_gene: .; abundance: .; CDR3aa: CASSEEPVSYNEQFF; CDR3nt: TGTGCCAGCAGTGAGGAACCGGTCTCCTACAATGAGCAGTTCTTC
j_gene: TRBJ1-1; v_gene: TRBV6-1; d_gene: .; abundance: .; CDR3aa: CATTERGTNTEAFF; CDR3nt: TGTGCCACCACAGAACGGGGGACGAACACTGAAGCTTTCTTT
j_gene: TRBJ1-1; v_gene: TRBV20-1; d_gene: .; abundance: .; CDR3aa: CRVGRGGIGTEAFF; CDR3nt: TGCAGGGTGGGCAGGGGAGGGATCGGCACTGAAGCTTTCTTT
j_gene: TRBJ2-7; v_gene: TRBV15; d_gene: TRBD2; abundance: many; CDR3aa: CATSRAVVSGVYEQYF; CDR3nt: TGTGCCACCAGCAGAGCGGTAGTTAGCGGGGTCTACGAGCAGTACTTC
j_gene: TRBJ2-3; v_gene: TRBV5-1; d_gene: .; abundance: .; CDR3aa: CASSGRTASTDTQYF; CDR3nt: TGCGCCAGCAGCGGAAGGACAGCTAGCACAGATACGCAGTATTTT
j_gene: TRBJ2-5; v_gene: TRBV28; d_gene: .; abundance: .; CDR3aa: CASSSTTQPPETQYF; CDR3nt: TGTGCCAGCAGTTCGACGACTCAACCCCCAGAGACCCAGTACTTC
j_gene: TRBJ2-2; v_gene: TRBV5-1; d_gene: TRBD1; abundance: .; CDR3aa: CASSEGTGRTGELFF; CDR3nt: TGCGCCAGCAGCGAGGGGACAGGGCGCACCGGGGAGCTGTTTTTT
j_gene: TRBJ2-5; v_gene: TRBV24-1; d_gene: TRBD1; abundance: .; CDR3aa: CATSAGRGSNQETQYF; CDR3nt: TGTGCCACCAGTGCAGGCAGGGGGTCAAACCAAGAGACCCAGTACTTC
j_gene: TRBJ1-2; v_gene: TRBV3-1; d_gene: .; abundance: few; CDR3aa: CASSQDPGGGYTF; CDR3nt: TGTGCCAGCAGCCAAGATCCTGGAGGTGGCTACACCTTC
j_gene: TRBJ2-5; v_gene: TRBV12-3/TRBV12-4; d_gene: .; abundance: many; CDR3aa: CASSYPNRNRETQYF; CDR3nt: TGTGCCAGCAGTTACCCGAACCGAAATCGGGAGACCCAGTACTTC
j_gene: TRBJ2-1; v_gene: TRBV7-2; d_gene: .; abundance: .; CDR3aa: CASSRGQGLYNEQFF; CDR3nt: TGTGCCAGCAGCCGCGGGCAAGGCCTGTACAATGAGCAGTTCTTC
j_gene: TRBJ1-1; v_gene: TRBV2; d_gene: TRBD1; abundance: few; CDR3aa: CASSETGGRTEAFF; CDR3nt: TGTGCCAGCAGCGAGACAGGGGGTCGCACTGAAGCTTTCTTT
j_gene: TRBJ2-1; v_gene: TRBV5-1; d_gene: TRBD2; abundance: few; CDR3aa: CASSLLAGGDNEQFF; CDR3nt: TGCGCCAGCAGCTTACTAGCGGGAGGGGACAATGAGCAGTTCTTC
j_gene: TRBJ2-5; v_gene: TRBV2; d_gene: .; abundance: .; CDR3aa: CASSDQQYQETQYF; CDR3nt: TGTGCCAGCAGTGATCAGCAGTACCAAGAGACCCAGTACTTC
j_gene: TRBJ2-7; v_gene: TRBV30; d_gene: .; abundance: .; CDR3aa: CAWSQQVFYEQYF; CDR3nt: TGTGCCTGGAGCCAACAGGTCTTCTACGAGCAGTACTTC
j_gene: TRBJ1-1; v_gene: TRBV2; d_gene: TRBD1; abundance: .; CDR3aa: CASGEDRFRPEAFF; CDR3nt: TGTGCCAGCGGGGAGGACAGGTTTAGGCCTGAAGCTTTCTTT